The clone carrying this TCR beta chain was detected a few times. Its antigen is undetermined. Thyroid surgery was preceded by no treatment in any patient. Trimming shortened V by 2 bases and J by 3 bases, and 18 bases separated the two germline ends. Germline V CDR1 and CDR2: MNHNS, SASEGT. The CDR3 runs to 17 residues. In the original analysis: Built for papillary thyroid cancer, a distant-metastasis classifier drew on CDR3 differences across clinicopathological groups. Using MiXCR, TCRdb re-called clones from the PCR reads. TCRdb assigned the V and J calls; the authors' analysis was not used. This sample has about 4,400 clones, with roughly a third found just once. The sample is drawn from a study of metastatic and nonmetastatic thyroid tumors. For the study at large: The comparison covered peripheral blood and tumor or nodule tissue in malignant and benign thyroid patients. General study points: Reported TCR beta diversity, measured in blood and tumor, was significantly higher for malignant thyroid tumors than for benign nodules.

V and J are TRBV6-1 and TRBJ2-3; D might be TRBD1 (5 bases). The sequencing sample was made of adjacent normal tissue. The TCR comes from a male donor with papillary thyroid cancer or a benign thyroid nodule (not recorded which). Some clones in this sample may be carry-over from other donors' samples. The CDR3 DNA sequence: TGTGCCAGCAGTGAAAGGTGGGCAGGGTTAGGGACAGATACGCAGTATTTT. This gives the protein CASSERWAGLGTDTQYF.